The 21 T cell receptor beta chains given below trace back to one sample, sequenced in a study of PD-1 blockade in classical Hodgkin lymphoma. The time point was: newly diagnosed, previously untreated cHL patient sample. Some clones are missing from TCRdb's copy, which holds only in-frame ones; the method was immunoSEQ multiplex PCR. The sample includes 30,000 or so clones, roughly 94% of them seen just once. The sequencing input was peripheral blood mononuclear cells (PBMCs). Source of these receptors: a human donor with classical Hodgkin lymphoma.

The rearrangement links TRBV4-3 to TRBJ2-6; no clear D gene. The CDR3 runs 16 residues. Between the trimmed V and J ends, which lost 1 base and 4 bases, there was a span of 11 bases. The germline V gene encodes CDR1 LGHNA and CDR2 YSLEER. The DNA for the CDR3 is TGCGCCAGCAGCCAAGTCATCCCGTGGGGGGCCAACGTCCTGACTTTC. The encoded protein is CASSQVIPWGANVLTF.

The sample holds one count of this clone. The chain recombines TRBV29-1 with TRBJ2-1, with D possibly TRBD2 on 6 matching bases. CDR1 and CDR2 (germline): SQVTM, ANQGSEA. The CDR3 is 14 amino acids. The V and J ends lost 7 bases and 2 bases respectively, with 15 bases between them. The CDR3 protein is CSARDFQAYNEQFF. CDR3 coding DNA: TGCAGCGCCCGGGACTTCCAAGCCTACAATGAGCAGTTCTTC.

The J gene is TRBJ2-3, the V gene TRBV29-1; a possible D gene is TRBD2 (5 bases). The CDR3 contains 12 residues. The ends were cut back, 3 bases at V and 6 bases at J, with 10 bases in the middle. Germline CDR1 is SQVTM and CDR2 is ANQGSEA. The CDR3 DNA follows: TGCAGCGTTGATCCCAGAGGGGATACGCAGTATTTT. Its translation: CSVDPRGDTQYF.

V is TRBV6-1 and J is TRBJ2-7; 7 bases agree with TRBD2. This CDR3 contains 15 residues. The V segment lost 2 bases and the J segment 1 base; nucleotides outside the gene matches: 5. Germline loops: CDR1 MNHNS, CDR2 SASEGT. The CDR3 coding sequence is TGTGCCAGCAGTGAAAGCGCGGGGGATTCCTACGAGCAGTACTTC. It yields the protein CASSESAGDSYEQYF.

The CDR3 DNA reads as TGTGCCAGCAGTTTAGGGACAGGGGGGGTCGGGGAGCTGTTTTTT. The encoded protein is CASSLGTGGVGELFF. The V gene is TRBV27, the J gene TRBJ2-2; 11 bases fit TRBD1. The length of the CDR3 is 15 residues. Germline V gives CDR1 MNHEY, CDR2 SMNVEV (reference sequence). The V and J ends lost 2 bases and 7 bases, in that order; junction bases with no gene match: 3.

The rearrangement joins TRBV5-5 to TRBJ2-1, with D tentatively TRBD2 (6 bases). In germline, CDR1 is SGHKS, CDR2 YYEKEE (reference sequence). The CDR3 is 15 amino acids. V was shortened by 4 bases and J by 0 bases, with 11 bases between the two germline ends. The CDR3 nucleotides are TGTGCCAGCAGCCGCGGGGCGAGCTCCTACAATGAGCAGTTCTTC. This codes for CASSRGASSYNEQFF.

The chain carries TRBV5-5 and TRBJ1-5, with 7 bases that match TRBD1. CDR1 and CDR2 (germline): SGHKS, YYEKEE (reference sequence). The CDR3 consists of 16 residues. The V and J ends lost 4 bases and 0 bases, in that order; junction bases with no gene match: 7. CDR3 sequence reads: CASSPGTENSNQPQHF. CDR3 sequence (DNA): TGTGCCAGCAGCCCTGGGACAGAGAATAGCAATCAGCCCCAGCATTTT.

The V and J genes are TRBV7-9 and TRBJ2-7; the D gene is possibly TRBD2 (6 bases). V lost 5 bases to trimming and J lost 3 bases, with 23 bases between them. The germline V gene encodes CDR1 SEHNR and CDR2 FQNEAQ (reference sequence). This CDR3 is 17 amino acids long. DNA for the CDR3: TGTGCCAGCAGCCAATGGGCCAATCGGGACTCCTTCTACGAGCAGTACTTC. This gives the protein CASSQWANRDSFYEQYF.

This rearrangement joins TRBV6-1 to TRBJ2-5; unclear D gene. The CDR3 sequence is 17 residues long. Between the trimmed V and J ends, which lost 3 bases and 0 bases, there was a span of 17 bases. Germline-derived CDR1 and CDR2 are MNHNS and SASEGT. DNA of the CDR3: TGTGCCAGCAGTGATTTAAGGGTTTTCCCTTACCAAGAGACCCAGTACTTC. Amino acids: CASSDLRVFPYQETQYF.

The genes are TRBV28 and TRBJ2-3, with 8 nucleotides matching TRBD1. V dropped 2 bases and J dropped 3; count of bases not matched to a gene: 1. The CDR3 has 14 amino acids. Germline CDR1 MDHEN, CDR2 SYDVKM. CDR3 region: CASSLGDRTDTQYF. CDR3 sequence (DNA): TGTGCCAGCAGTTTAGGGGACAGGACAGATACGCAGTATTTT.

The chain employs TRBV2 and TRBJ2-7; D tentatively fits TRBD1 or TRBD2 (5 bases each). V was pared by 4 bases and J by 3 bases, with 19 bases between. Looked up from germline, CDR1 is SNHLY and CDR2 is FYNNEI. CDR3 size: 16 residues. In DNA form, the CDR3 reads TGTGCCAGCAGTGTTGGGCTCGACCGGGGACGCTACGAGCAGTACTTC. Translation: CASSVGLDRGRYEQYF.

The chain recombines TRBV30 with TRBJ2-1; D gene unclear. From germline, CDR1 is GTSNPN and CDR2 SVGIG (reference sequence). The germline V and J ends were trimmed by 2 bases and 4 bases, with 12 bases remaining between them. The CDR3 is 14 residues long. The chain's CDR3 is CAWSSADRYNEQFF. CDR3 nucleotides: TGTGCCTGGAGTAGCGCCGATCGTTACAATGAGCAGTTCTTC.

The CDR3 here is CASNDRTGELFF. CDR3 DNA: TGTGCCAGCAACGACCGAACCGGGGAGCTGTTTTTT. This chain connects TRBV2 to TRBJ2-2; D unclear. This CDR3 is 12 amino acids long. V lost 7 bases and J 5 bases, leaving 8 bases between the germline ends. The germline CDR1 and CDR2 sequences are SNHLY and FYNNEI.

About this clone itself: No DNA is shown, since the ends of the CDR3 on it are uncertain; the CDR3 is the one TCRdb lists. This chain links TRBV6-5 with TRBJ2-1; the table's D call of TRBD2 was not tested on the DNA. The CDR3 numbers 15 amino acids, ends counted. Germline V gene sequence: CDR1 MNHEY, CDR2 SVGAGI. The CDR3 is CASSSSGLAIYEQFF.

The rearrangement joins TRBV2 to TRBJ2-7; possible D gene TRBD2, 6 bases. Trimming took off 7 bases at V and 0 bases at J, with 16 bases between the two ends. The CDR3 has 15 amino acids. Germline lookup yields CDR1 SNHLY and CDR2 FYNNEI. The CDR3 coding sequence is TGTGCCAGCAAGGGGAGGCAGGGAAGCTCCTACGAGCAGTACTTC. Its translation: CASKGRQGSSYEQYF.

This chain joins TRBV5-5 and TRBJ1-1; D is ambiguous. The CDR3 extends over 15 amino acids. From germline, CDR1 is SGHKS and CDR2 YYEKEE (reference sequence). Trimming stripped 0 bases from V and 0 bases from J, with 9 bases between. CDR3 region: CASSLVGGLNTEAFF. CDR3 in DNA: TGTGCCAGCAGCTTGGTTGGAGGGCTGAACACTGAAGCTTTCTTT.

This chain links TRBV29-1 with TRBJ2-4, with D uncertain. The CDR3 loop spans 11 amino acids. Trimming pared 3 bases from V and 1 base from J, leaving 1 base between. Germline CDR1 reads SQVTM; CDR2 reads ANQGSEA. For the CDR3, the DNA is TGCAGCGTTGAGGCCAAAAACATTCAGTACTTC. The encoded protein is CSVEAKNIQYF. Looking up the rest from reference TRBV29-1 and TRBJ2-4 gives the full variable domain: SAVISQKPSRDICQRGTSLTIQCQVDSQVTMMFWYRQQPGQSLTLIATANQGSEATYESGFVIDKFPISRPNLTFSTLTVSNMSPEDSSIYLCSVEAKNIQYFGAGTRLSVL.

The table lists this clone with a count of one. V and J are TRBV7-2 and TRBJ2-3; weak D call: TRBD2 (6 bases). Trimming left V 5 bases short and J 6 bases short, with 21 bases between. Germline V gene lookup returns CDR1 SGHTA and CDR2 FQGNSA. There are 16 residues in the CDR3. The CDR3 sequence is CASSLLAPLQGDTQYF. As DNA, the CDR3 is TGTGCCAGCAGCCTACTAGCTCCCCTCCAAGGCGATACGCAGTATTTT.

The rearrangement joins TRBV6-1 to TRBJ2-1; TRBD2 matches at 8 bases. Germline assignment: CDR1 MNHNS and CDR2 SASEGT. The trim removed 5 bases at V and 10 bases at J, leaving 13 bases unmatched. The CDR3 runs 15 residues. The CDR3 DNA follows: TGTGCCAGCAGTTGGCTACGGGAGGGCCGGGGGGAGCAGTTCTTC. It translates to CASSWLREGRGEQFF.

V is TRBV4-3 and J is TRBJ1-5, with no clear D. Trimming shortened V by 0 bases and J by 3 bases, and 9 bases separated the two germline ends. The germline CDR1 and CDR2 sequences are LGHNA and YSLEER. The CDR3 totals 15 residues. The CDR3 reads CASSQEFGFNQPQHF. CDR3 DNA: TGCGCCAGCAGCCAAGAATTCGGATTCAATCAGCCCCAGCATTTT.

The chain employs TRBV6-1 and TRBJ1-6, with D unresolved. V was pared by 6 bases and J by 6 bases, with 3 bases between. The CDR3 loop spans 11 amino acids. Germline V gene sequence: CDR1 MNHNS, CDR2 SASEGT. The CDR3 DNA reads as TGTGCCAGCAGGGGTAATTCACCCCTCCACTTT. It specifies CASRGNSPLHF.